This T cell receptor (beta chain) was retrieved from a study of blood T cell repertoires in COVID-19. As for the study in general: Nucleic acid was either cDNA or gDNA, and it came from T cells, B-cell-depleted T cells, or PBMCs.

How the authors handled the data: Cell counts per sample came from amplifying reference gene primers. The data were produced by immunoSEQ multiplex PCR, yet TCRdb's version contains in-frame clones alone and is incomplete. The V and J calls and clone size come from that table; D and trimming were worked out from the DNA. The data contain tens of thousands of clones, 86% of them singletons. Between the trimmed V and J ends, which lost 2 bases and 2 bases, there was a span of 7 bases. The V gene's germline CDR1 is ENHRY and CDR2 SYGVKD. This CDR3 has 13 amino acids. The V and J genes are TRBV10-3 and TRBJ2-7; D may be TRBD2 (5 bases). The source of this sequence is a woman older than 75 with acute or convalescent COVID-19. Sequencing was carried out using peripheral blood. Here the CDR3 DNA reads TGTGCCATCAGTGAGCCGGGAACCTACGAGCAGTACTTC. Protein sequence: CAISEPGTYEQYF.